What follows are 10 T cell receptor beta chains derived from one specimen sequenced in a study of radiotherapy plus CTLA-4 blockade in lung cancer. Produced via immunoSEQ multiplex PCR; TCRdb's table is partial and in-frame only. Here the sample spans 35,000 to 45,000 clones, roughly 72% being singletons. Here the sequenced sample was peripheral blood, taken from a patient treated with radiotherapy plus ipilimumab. The receptors shown here come from a human donor with non-small cell lung cancer who had stable disease on radiotherapy plus ipilimumab.

The chain carries TRBV27 and TRBJ2-7; D is perhaps TRBD2 (7 bases). This CDR3 contains 20 residues. CDR1 and CDR2 (germline): MNHEY, SMNVEV (reference sequence). The germline V and J ends were trimmed by 2 bases and 0 bases, with 26 bases remaining between them. This CDR3 is CASSLTRGGRYYGFSYEQYF. The DNA for the CDR3 is TGTGCCAGCAGTTTAACCCGCGGGGGCCGATACTATGGATTCTCCTACGAGCAGTACTTC.

This chain links TRBV5-1 with TRBJ1-4; D is perhaps TRBD1 (5 bases). Trimming pared 4 bases from V and 0 bases from J, leaving 13 bases between. Germline V lookup: CDR1 SGHRS, CDR2 YFSETQ. This CDR3 contains 16 residues. The CDR3 DNA sequence: TGCGCCAGCAGCGAAGGTACGGGGGCAACTAATGAAAAACTGTTTTTT. Residues: CASSEGTGATNEKLFF.

The genes are TRBV30 and TRBJ1-2; D is unclear. Germline V CDR1 and CDR2: GTSNPN, SVGIG (reference sequence). The CDR3 consists of 13 residues. V was shortened by 4 bases and J by 4 bases, with 13 bases between the two germline ends. The CDR3 nucleotides read TGTGCCTGGACACGGTTAGATGGCTATGGCTACACCTTC. Encoded protein: CAWTRLDGYGYTF.

The chain joins TRBV11-2 to TRBJ2-7; weak D call: TRBD1 (9 bases). In germline, CDR1 is SGHAT, CDR2 FQNNGV. The CDR3 has 15 residues. The V and J ends lost 6 bases and 5 bases respectively, with 20 bases between them. The DNA for the CDR3 is TGTGCCAGCAGTTCGGGGGGGACAGGGTACCACGAGCAGTACTTC. Its protein product is CASSSGGTGYHEQYF.

This clone was found a few times. The V call is TRBV5-5, the J call TRBJ1-1; TRBD1 agrees at 8 bases. CDR1 and CDR2 (germline): SGHKS, YYEKEE (reference sequence). The length of the CDR3 is 16 residues. With 4 bases clipped from V and 2 bases from J, the junction kept 10 bases outside the gene matches. The CDR3 DNA sequence: TGTGCCAGCAGCCCCGAGAGGACAGGGATAAACACTGAAGCTTTCTTT. Residues: CASSPERTGINTEAFF.

The chain has TRBV7-7 and TRBJ2-3; 8 bases align to TRBD2. Germline CDR1 is SSHAT and CDR2 is FNYEAQ (reference sequence). This CDR3 region has 15 residues. V gave up 1 base and J gave up 4 bases; unmatched junction bases: 4. CDR3 nucleotide sequence: TGTGCCAGCAGCTTAGTAGCGGGGCCGGCAGATACGCAGTATTTT. Its protein product is CASSLVAGPADTQYF.

This chain joins TRBV6-5 and TRBJ1-3; D unresolved. Per germline, CDR1 MNHEY and CDR2 SVGAGI. The CDR3 contains 14 residues. With 7 bases removed from V and 4 bases from J, the gap between germline ends came to 14 bases. The CDR3 DNA follows: TGTGCCAGCATGCTAGGCGTTGGGGGAAACACCATATATTTT. It translates to CASMLGVGGNTIYF.

J is TRBJ1-1 and V is TRBV5-4; D is perhaps TRBD1 (5 bases). Deletions cut 1 base from V and 1 base from J, with 8 bases between. The V gene's germline CDR1 is SGHNT and CDR2 YYREEE (reference sequence). The CDR3 covers 14 residues. In DNA form, the CDR3 reads TGTGCCAGCAGCTTGATTCAGGGGAACACTGAAGCTTTCTTT. This codes for CASSLIQGNTEAFF.

This chain links TRBV19 with TRBJ2-2, with 8 nucleotides matching TRBD1. Germline CDR1 and CDR2: LNHDA and SQIVND (reference sequence). The CDR3 is 15 amino acids. The junction had 7 bases not matched to a gene; V was cut back by 3 bases and J by 7 bases. This CDR3 is CASSIFRGRVGELFF. The CDR3, as DNA: TGTGCCAGTAGTATTTTCAGGGGGCGCGTCGGGGAGCTGTTTTTT.

The rearrangement uses TRBV30 and TRBJ1-5; possibly TRBD1 for D (5 bases). Trimming took off 5 bases at V and 10 bases at J, with 18 bases between the two ends. Per the germline V gene, CDR1 is GTSNPN and CDR2 is SVGIG (reference sequence). CDR3 length: 13 residues. CDR3 sequence reads: CAWGHARGEPQHF. CDR3 bases: TGTGCCTGGGGCCACGCACGGGGGGAACCCCAGCATTTT. Full variable domain (missing parts from reference TRBV30 and TRBJ1-5): SQTIHQWPATLVQPVGSPLSLECTVEGTSNPNLYWYRQAAGRGLQLLFYSVGIGQISSEVPQNLSASRPQDRQFILSSKKLLLSDSGFYLCAWGHARGEPQHFGDGTRLSIL.